This entry lists 18 T cell receptor beta chains sequenced from one sample in a study of T cell repertoires in aging, cancer and after chemotherapy. A mixed TRB-A/B primer pool amplified rearranged TRB by multiplex touch-down PCR. A single record per CDR3 protein comes from TCRdb applying MiXCR to the multiplex PCR reads. The sample has 11,000 or so distinct CDR3 sequences, roughly 25% seen once. Amplification of TCR beta used genomic DNA extracted from peripheral blood. Material: blood. These receptor sequences come from a human donor in good health.

This clonotype is labeled as large. The chain recombines TRBV19 with TRBJ1-6, with TRBD1 identical over 7 bases. With 1 base clipped from V and 7 bases from J, the junction kept 4 bases outside the gene matches. This CDR3 region has 15 residues. The germline gives CDR1 LNHDA, CDR2 SQIVND (reference sequence). CDR3 sequence reads: CASSIAEGANSPLHF. CDR3 nucleotides: TGTGCCAGTAGTATAGCGGAGGGGGCGAATTCACCCCTCCACTTT.

This clonotype has only a few counts. The V gene is TRBV7-9, the J gene TRBJ2-1, with TRBD1 matching 10 bases. V gave up 5 bases and J gave up 10 bases; unmatched junction bases: 11. From germline, CDR1 is SEHNR and CDR2 FQNEAQ (reference sequence). The CDR3 has 15 amino acids. The chain's CDR3 is CASSALMTGGEEQFF. The CDR3 DNA follows: TGTGCCAGCAGCGCCCTGATGACAGGGGGCGAGGAGCAGTTCTTC. The whole variable domain, filled in from reference TRBV7-9 and TRBJ2-1, reads DTGVSQNPRHKITKRGQNVTFRCDPISEHNRLYWYRQTLGQGPEFLTYFQNEAQLEKSRLLSDRFSAERPKGSFSTLEIQRTEQGDSAMYLCASSALMTGGEEQFFGPGTRLTVL.

In this sample, this clonotype turned up a few times. V usage is TRBV10-3 and J usage is TRBJ2-3; tentative D call: TRBD2 (6 bases). The CDR3 loop spans 14 amino acids. Per germline, CDR1 ENHRY and CDR2 SYGVKD. Between the trimmed V and J ends, which lost 6 bases and 3 bases, there was a span of 13 bases. Written as DNA, the CDR3 is TGTGCCATCAGCAGACTAGAGGAGACAGATACGCAGTATTTT. This sequence encodes CAISRLEETDTQYF.

This clonotype was recorded a few times. The CDR3 protein is CSAPQTGEWGDTQYF. The CDR3 coding sequence is TGCAGTGCTCCACAGACCGGGGAATGGGGAGATACGCAGTATTTT. The V call is TRBV20-1, the J call TRBJ2-3; weak D call: TRBD2 (5 bases). With 5 bases removed from V and 5 bases from J, the gap between germline ends came to 20 bases. Germline V gene data show CDR1 as DFQATT and CDR2 as SNEGSKA (reference sequence). This CDR3 spans 15 amino acids.

This clonotype came up a few times. This chain uses TRBV5-5 with TRBJ1-5; TRBD1 is a possible D gene (5 bases). CDR1 is SGHKS, CDR2 YYEKEE, per germline (reference sequence). This CDR3 comprises 15 residues. Trimming pared 3 bases from V and 3 bases from J, leaving 13 bases between. The DNA for the CDR3 is TGTGCCAGCAGCTCTACTGACAGTAACAATCAGCCCCAGCATTTT. This encodes CASSSTDSNNQPQHF.

The V call is TRBV4-1, the J call TRBJ2-5; D assignment may be TRBD1 or TRBD2 (6 bases each). Trimming took 0 bases from V and 4 from J, leaving 18 bases between them. The CDR3 length is 17 residues. Germline CDR1 reads MGHRA; CDR2 reads YSYEKL. Here the CDR3 reads CASSQDSGAGRGETQYF. CDR3 nucleotide sequence: TGCGCCAGCAGCCAAGATTCGGGGGCTGGTCGGGGAGAGACCCAGTACTTC.

This chain joins TRBV29-1 and TRBJ2-3; 8 bases match TRBD2. The CDR3 runs 15 residues. Trimming took 4 bases from V and 1 from J; bases not matched to a gene: 7. Germline values: CDR1 SQVTM, CDR2 ANQGSEA. The CDR3 spells CSVVGAGGGTDTQYF. The CDR3 DNA reads TGCAGCGTTGTTGGGGCGGGGGGTGGCACAGATACGCAGTATTTT.

This clonotype turned up a few times. The CDR3 DNA follows: TGTGCCAGCAGCCCGAGGGGAGGACTAGTAGGGGAAGGGCAGTTCTTC. Translating gives CASSPRGGLVGEGQFF. This chain links TRBV7-9 with TRBJ2-1; 7 bases agree with TRBD2. Per germline, CDR1 SEHNR and CDR2 FQNEAQ (reference sequence). V lost 5 bases, J lost 12 bases, and 19 bases stayed unmatched. CDR3 size: 16 residues.

This rearrangement joins TRBV20-1 to TRBJ2-5, with a possible D match to TRBD2 (6 bases). Germline loops: CDR1 DFQATT, CDR2 SNEGSKA (reference sequence). CDR3 length: 14 amino acids. The CDR3 spells CSPASPGTHETQYF. As DNA, the CDR3 is TGCAGCCCCGCCTCTCCCGGGACTCACGAGACCCAGTACTTC.

Only a few counts were recorded for this clonotype. V is TRBV28 and J is TRBJ1-6, with TRBD1 matching over 9 bases. This CDR3 has 15 residues. CDR1 and CDR2 (germline): MDHEN, SYDVKM. The V segment lost 6 bases and the J segment 5 bases; nucleotides outside the gene matches: 5. The CDR3 is CASRYGTGNNSPLHF. CDR3 coding DNA: TGTGCCAGCAGGTACGGGACAGGGAATAATTCACCCCTCCACTTT.

This clonotype was counted between two and nine times. The chain carries TRBV12-3 or TRBV12-4 and TRBJ1-1; D perhaps matches TRBD1 (5 bases). Between the trimmed V and J ends, which lost 5 bases and 1 base, there was a span of 11 bases. This CDR3 contains 14 residues. The CDR3 reads CASSQEGENTEAFF. The CDR3 DNA follows: TGTGCCAGCAGTCAGGAAGGGGAGAACACTGAAGCTTTCTTT.

In its sample, this clonotype is medium-sized. This chain joins TRBV7-2 and TRBJ2-1; 9 bases match TRBD2. Losses at the gene ends were 1 base for V and 9 bases for J; bases not matched to a gene: 7. This CDR3 region has 15 residues. CDR1 is SGHTA and CDR2 is FQGNSA in the germline V gene. CDR3 sequence (DNA): TGTGCCAGCAGCTTAGAATTAGCGGGGGCTGGTGAGCAGTTCTTC. Protein product: CASSLELAGAGEQFF.

On this clonotype: This may arise from a read error, as a much more abundant clone is one base away. The chain employs TRBV30 and TRBJ1-1; D gene unclear. The CDR3 length is 11 residues. From germline, CDR1 is GTSNPN and CDR2 SVGIG (reference sequence). The CDR3 DNA follows: TGTGCCTGTAGTGGGAACACTGAAGCTTTCTTT. It encodes CACSGNTEAFF.

This clonotype showed up just a few times. The chain combines TRBV6-4 with TRBJ2-1, with D perhaps matching TRBD2 (6 bases). CDR1 MRHNA and CDR2 SNTAGT come from the germline V gene. Trimming left V 8 bases short and J 5 bases short, with 19 bases between. The CDR3 is made up of 15 amino acids. The CDR3 DNA sequence: TGTGCCAGCGGAGGGGAGGACAAGTTACACAATGAGCAGTTCTTC. Translating gives CASGGEDKLHNEQFF.

This clonotype rates as medium-sized. The gene calls are TRBV29-1 and TRBJ1-1; no reliable D call. The germline gives CDR1 SQVTM, CDR2 ANQGSEA. Trimming took off 4 bases at V and 5 bases at J, with 8 bases between the two ends. The CDR3 spans 11 residues. CDR3 region: CSVVLGTEAFF. The CDR3 DNA sequence: TGCAGCGTTGTGTTGGGGACTGAAGCTTTCTTT.

This clonotype was seen more than once but under ten times. V usage is TRBV28 and J usage is TRBJ1-2; D might be TRBD1 (6 bases). V was cut by 3 bases and J by 6 bases, with 11 bases left in between. Germline V gene sequence: CDR1 MDHEN, CDR2 SYDVKM. CDR3 length: 13 amino acids. The CDR3 is CASSFGRGDGYTF. Here the CDR3 DNA reads TGTGCCAGCAGTTTCGGGAGGGGGGATGGCTACACCTTC.

By sample fraction, this clonotype is medium-sized. This chain links TRBV27 with TRBJ2-3; possible D gene TRBD2, 6 bases. This CDR3 comprises 14 residues. Germline CDR1 is MNHEY and CDR2 is SMNVEV (reference sequence). V gave up 4 bases and J gave up 5 bases, with 13 bases separating them. The CDR3 nucleotides read TGTGCCAGCAGTTCCTTACTAGCTAAAGATACGCAGTATTTT. Protein sequence: CASSSLLAKDTQYF.

As concerns this clonotype: This could be a read error, since a much larger clone is one nucleotide away. The chain is built from TRBV19 and TRBJ1-6; D is possibly TRBD1 (5 bases). Germline-derived CDR1 and CDR2 are LNHDA and SQIVND (reference sequence). Deletions cut 4 bases from V and 6 bases from J, with 16 bases between. The CDR3 consists of 16 residues. CDR3 region: CASSKRQCQGNSPLHF. The CDR3, as DNA: TGTGCCAGTAGTAAAAGACAGTGTCAGGGTAATTCACCCCTCCACTTT.